This is a list of T cell receptor beta chains from one sample in a study of blood T cell repertoires in COVID-19. Libraries were prepared by immunoSEQ multiplex PCR; TCRdb keeps only in-frame clonotypes and omits some of them. This sample carries under 300,000 clones, 75% to 85% of them seen once, and the ten largest clones take about 2.1%. Sequences were obtained from peripheral blood. These receptors all come from a man aged 35 to 55 who had recovered from COVID-19. Both conserved end residues are trimmed from each CDR3.

ASSFPGSYGYT	TRBV7-9	TRBJ1-2
ASSGGEPGELF	TRBV30	TRBJ2-2
ASSQDRKQMNTEAF	TRBV4-2	TRBJ1-1
ASSRVATEAF	TRBV6-6	TRBJ1-1
ASSLGGGGPYEQY	TRBV5-8	TRBJ2-7
ASREVATNEKLF	TRBV5-1	TRBJ1-4
ASSSVDQETQY	TRBV2	TRBJ2-5
ASSPDEDTIY	TRBV9	TRBJ1-3
ASSFPRGGIDEQF	TRBV7-2	TRBJ2-1
ASSRQGPTNTEAF	TRBV2	TRBJ1-1
ASSEIDRGRSGELF	TRBV2	TRBJ2-2
ASRDRDGYT	TRBV19	TRBJ1-2